Each of the 27 T cell receptor beta chains below was sequenced from the same sample in a study of shared clonotypes between healthy human individuals. The protocol was immunoSEQ multiplex PCR, while the TCRdb copy is restricted to in-frame clones and leaves out a portion. This table has approximately 620,000 clones, more than 95% appearing once. Sequencing input: naive CD4+ T cells sorted from blood. The subset is: CD45RA+ positively selected. The receptors were gathered from a woman younger than 45 in good health.

The J gene is TRBJ2-1, the V gene TRBV2, with D hard to call. Trimming pared 4 bases from V and 0 bases from J, leaving 13 bases between. The CDR3 runs to 16 residues. The germline V gene encodes CDR1 SNHLY and CDR2 FYNNEI. CDR3 sequence reads: CASSGRTSSSYNEQFF. Here the CDR3 DNA reads TGTGCCAGCAGTGGGCGGACGTCTAGCTCCTACAATGAGCAGTTCTTC.

The chain recombines TRBV28 with TRBJ2-1; 12 bases are a match to TRBD2. CDR3 length: 14 amino acids. Germline V CDR1 and CDR2: MDHEN, SYDVKM. The trim removed 5 bases at V and 8 bases at J, leaving 4 bases unmatched. The CDR3: CASSGLAGPDEQFF. CDR3 coding DNA: TGTGCCAGCAGTGGACTAGCGGGGCCAGATGAGCAGTTCTTC.

V gene TRBV5-4 combines with J gene TRBJ2-7; 10 bases fit TRBD1. V shed 0 bases and J 3 bases; nucleotides not matched to a gene: 9. The CDR3 length is 17 residues. Germline lookup yields CDR1 SGHNT and CDR2 YYREEE (reference sequence). CDR3 loop: CASSLDGGTGAVYEQYF. CDR3 nucleotides: TGTGCCAGCAGCTTGGACGGGGGGACAGGGGCGGTCTACGAGCAGTACTTC.

In this sample, this clone turned up once. The chain joins TRBV7-9 to TRBJ2-7, with D unresolved. The CDR3 loop spans 14 amino acids. Germline V CDR1 and CDR2: SEHNR, FQNEAQ (reference sequence). Deletions cut 0 bases from V and 2 bases from J, with 8 bases between. As DNA, the CDR3 is TGTGCCAGCAGCTTAGCACCAACCCCCTACGAGCAGTACTTC. Its protein product is CASSLAPTPYEQYF.

For this clone: This sample includes further DNA sequences coding for the same CDR3. The chain recombines TRBV10-1 with TRBJ2-7; 7 bases fit TRBD2. Per germline, CDR1 WNHNN and CDR2 SYGVQD (reference sequence). V lost 3 bases and J lost 0; bases outside the gene matches: 2. The CDR3 extends over 14 amino acids. The CDR3 is CASSEAGRSYEQYF. Written as DNA, the CDR3 is TGCGCCAGCAGTGAAGCGGGACGCTCCTACGAGCAGTACTTC.

This sequence joins TRBV5-1 and TRBJ1-1, with D maybe TRBD1 (5 bases). Germline lookup yields CDR1 SGHRS and CDR2 YFSETQ. Trimming took 4 bases from V and 3 from J, leaving 13 bases between them. CDR3 length: 14 residues. In nucleotides, the CDR3 is TGCGCCAGCAGCCAAGGCACAGGCTACACTGAAGCTTTCTTT. Amino acid sequence: CASSQGTGYTEAFF.

This chain links TRBV5-1 with TRBJ2-1; D is uncertain. The CDR3 sequence is 15 residues long. Trimming left V 2 bases short and J 9 bases short, with 18 bases between. Looked up from germline, CDR1 is SGHRS and CDR2 is YFSETQ. CDR3 sequence reads: CASSLGESTLGEQFF. CDR3 sequence (DNA): TGCGCCAGCAGCTTAGGAGAGAGCACCTTGGGTGAGCAGTTCTTC.

V is TRBV5-4 and J is TRBJ2-5, with D possibly matching TRBD1 (6 bases). This CDR3 comprises 13 residues. The germline V and J ends were trimmed by 10 bases and 2 bases, with 15 bases remaining between them. Germline assignment: CDR1 SGHNT and CDR2 YYREEE (reference sequence). This CDR3 is CASNLQGQETQYF. CDR3 coding DNA: TGTGCCTCGAACCTACAGGGTCAAGAGACCCAGTACTTC.

The chain employs TRBV19 and TRBJ1-5, with a possible D match to TRBD1 (6 bases). Germline V CDR1 and CDR2: LNHDA, SQIVND (reference sequence). The V and J ends lost 1 base and 7 bases respectively, with 11 bases between them. This CDR3 contains 14 residues. CDR3 coding DNA: TGTGCCAGTAGTATAGTTGGGACAAAGCAGCCCCAGCATTTT. Amino acid sequence: CASSIVGTKQPQHF.

J is TRBJ1-2 and V is TRBV27; D is possibly TRBD1 (6 bases). V lost 0 bases and J 8 bases, leaving 10 bases between the germline ends. CDR1 is MNHEY and CDR2 is SMNVEV in the germline V gene (reference sequence). This CDR3 has 13 amino acids. The CDR3 sequence: CASSLSGGIGYTF. The CDR3 DNA reads TGTGCCAGCAGTTTATCGGGGGGCATCGGCTACACCTTC.

This chain links TRBV5-4 with TRBJ2-1, with 8 bases that match TRBD2. This CDR3 is 15 amino acids long. The junction had 6 bases not matched to a gene; V was cut back by 4 bases and J by 3 bases. The V gene's germline CDR1 is SGHNT and CDR2 YYREEE (reference sequence). The CDR3 region has the DNA TGTGCCAGCAGCCGAGCGGGAGTACACTACAATGAGCAGTTCTTC. Its protein product is CASSRAGVHYNEQFF.

This chain uses TRBV7-2 with TRBJ1-4, with D tentatively TRBD1 (6 bases). Germline-derived CDR1 and CDR2 are SGHTA and FQGNSA. The length of the CDR3 is 13 residues. Trimming pared 3 bases from V and 7 bases from J, leaving 9 bases between. Here the CDR3 reads CASSLVRGEKLFF. The CDR3 bases are TGTGCCAGCAGCTTGGTCAGGGGTGAAAAACTGTTTTTT. Full variable domain (missing parts from reference TRBV7-2 and TRBJ1-4): GAGVSQSPSNKVTEKGKDVELRCDPISGHTALYWYRQSLGQGLEFLIYFQGNSAPDKSGLPSDRFSAERTGGSVSTLTIQRTQQEDSAVYLCASSLVRGEKLFFGSGTQLSVL.

This rearrangement joins TRBV5-4 to TRBJ2-7, with D possibly TRBD1 on 6 matching bases. The V end lost 2 bases, the J end lost 7 bases, and 19 bases lay between the germline ends. CDR1 is SGHNT, CDR2 YYREEE, per germline (reference sequence). This CDR3 region has 15 residues. Here the CDR3 DNA reads TGTGCCAGCAGCTTTCCCGGGACACCGGTCTCGGAGCAGTACTTC. The encoded protein is CASSFPGTPVSEQYF.

This sequence joins TRBV19 and TRBJ2-5; D might be TRBD2 (6 bases). The CDR3 totals 15 residues. V lost 6 bases and J lost 2, with 16 bases in between. From germline, CDR1 is LNHDA and CDR2 SQIVND (reference sequence). The DNA for the CDR3 is TGTGCCAGTAGCCCCGTACTAGCAGGTCAAGAGACCCAGTACTTC. It is translated as CASSPVLAGQETQYF.

This chain links TRBV7-6 with TRBJ1-1; the D is unclear. Germline V gives CDR1 SGHVS, CDR2 FNYEAQ. The V and J ends lost 5 bases and 1 base respectively, with 8 bases between them. This CDR3 is built from 13 residues. This chain's CDR3 is CASSPVQNTEAFF. DNA for the CDR3: TGTGCCAGCAGCCCGGTCCAGAACACTGAAGCTTTCTTT.

J is TRBJ2-1 and V is TRBV11-2; D perhaps matches TRBD1 (5 bases). CDR1 and CDR2 from the germline V gene are SGHAT and FQNNGV. Trimming stripped 0 bases from V and 2 bases from J, with 11 bases between. The CDR3 runs to 16 residues. CDR3 DNA: TGTGCCAGCAGCTTAGATCAGGGAACCACCTACAATGAGCAGTTCTTC. Encoded protein: CASSLDQGTTYNEQFF.

This chain links TRBV28 with TRBJ2-3; D ambiguous. The CDR3 is 14 amino acids. V lost 1 base, J lost 3 bases, and 8 bases lay in between. The germline CDR1 and CDR2 sequences are MDHEN and SYDVKM. CDR3 sequence reads: CASSLSATTDTQYF. In DNA, the CDR3 is TGTGCCAGCAGTTTATCCGCGACAACAGATACGCAGTATTTT.

The chain has TRBV5-1 and TRBJ2-2, with TRBD2 as a possible D gene (5 bases). Trimming shortened V by 4 bases and J by 7 bases, and 17 bases separated the two germline ends. CDR1 is SGHRS, CDR2 YFSETQ, per germline. The CDR3 has 15 amino acids. As DNA, the CDR3 is TGCGCCAGCAGCAAACCCCGTGCGGGCCACGGGGAGCTGTTTTTT. Translation gives CASSKPRAGHGELFF.

The chain has TRBV19 and TRBJ2-2, with D possibly TRBD2 on 7 matching bases. Germline V lookup: CDR1 LNHDA, CDR2 SQIVND (reference sequence). Trimming pared 5 bases from V and 1 base from J, leaving 17 bases between. This CDR3 has 17 residues. The CDR3 here is CASSRGRGALNTGELFF. As DNA, the CDR3 is TGTGCCAGTAGTCGTGGCCGGGGGGCTTTGAACACCGGGGAGCTGTTTTTT.

The rearrangement uses TRBV6-1 and TRBJ1-5; D uncertain. The CDR3 consists of 17 residues. V was trimmed by 0 bases and J by 0 bases, leaving 12 bases between them. CDR1 is MNHNS, CDR2 SASEGT, per germline. CDR3 nucleotides: TGTGCCAGCAGTGAAGCGCTTGGGCACGATAGCAATCAGCCCCAGCATTTT. Protein: CASSEALGHDSNQPQHF.

This rearrangement joins TRBV11-2 to TRBJ2-7, with a tentative D call TRBD1 (5 bases). Per the germline V gene, CDR1 is SGHAT and CDR2 is FQNNGV. The length of the CDR3 is 14 residues. V was clipped by 4 bases and J by 3 bases, with 13 bases between them. The CDR3 sequence: CASSWQGGGYEQYF. In DNA, the CDR3 is TGTGCCAGCAGCTGGCAGGGTGGTGGCTACGAGCAGTACTTC.

A remark on this clone: Other nucleotide sequences in the sample specify the same CDR3. In DNA form, the CDR3 reads TGTGCCAGCAGTTATGATTCCAGCAATCAGCCCCAGCATTTT. This encodes CASSYDSSNQPQHF. The chain recombines TRBV6-5 with TRBJ1-5; no reliable D call. V shed 3 bases and J shed 1 base, with 7 bases lying between them. CDR1 is MNHEY, CDR2 SVGAGI, per germline. The CDR3 has 14 residues.

About this clone itself: The same CDR3 arises from other DNA sequences in this sample as well. J is TRBJ1-5 and V is TRBV28; 7 bases match TRBD1. This CDR3 is 14 amino acids long. Germline V lookup: CDR1 MDHEN, CDR2 SYDVKM. V lost 6 bases and J lost 6; bases outside the gene matches: 8. The CDR3 sequence is CASRSQGGSQPQHF. The CDR3 nucleotides are TGTGCCAGCAGATCGCAGGGGGGCAGTCAGCCCCAGCATTTT.

In its sample, this clone was seen once. V usage is TRBV19 and J usage is TRBJ2-5, with 7 positions matching TRBD1. The J call could be wrong; TRBJ2-7 is a better fit for the DNA end. The CDR3 length is 14 residues. CDR1 is LNHDA and CDR2 is SQIVND in the germline V gene (reference sequence). CDR3 protein: CASSPQQGTNEQYF. The CDR3 DNA reads TGTGCCAGTAGTCCACAACAGGGGACCAACGAGCAGTACTTC.

This chain connects TRBV19 to TRBJ2-2, with TRBD2 as a possible D gene (7 bases). The CDR3 spans 17 residues. The germline V and J ends were trimmed by 4 bases and 7 bases, with 22 bases remaining between them. Looked up from germline, CDR1 is LNHDA and CDR2 is SQIVND (reference sequence). In DNA, the CDR3 is TGTGCCAGTAGTACAATAGGGGGAGTAGCGGGCGTCGGGGAGCTGTTTTTT. Translated: CASSTIGGVAGVGELFF.

The rearrangement joins TRBV28 to TRBJ2-7; either TRBD1 or TRBD2 may fit D (6 bases each). V dropped 9 bases and J dropped 0 bases, with 21 bases sitting between them. The CDR3 is made up of 16 amino acids. The germline V gene has CDR1 MDHEN and CDR2 SYDVKM. CDR3 DNA sequence: TGTGCCAGTAAGGGGGGAGGATGGTTCCTCTCCTACGAGCAGTACTTC. It yields the protein CASKGGGWFLSYEQYF.

This clone was counted between two and nine times. J is TRBJ1-5 and V is TRBV19, with 9 bases that match TRBD1. The germline CDR1 and CDR2 sequences are LNHDA and SQIVND (reference sequence). Germline trimming cut 5 bases from V and 2 bases from J; bases unmatched to any gene: 7. This CDR3 comprises 16 residues. CDR3 DNA sequence: TGTGCCAGTAGTGACGGGGACAGGGCCGGCAATCAGCCCCAGCATTTT. It specifies CASSDGDRAGNQPQHF.